Listed below are T cell receptor beta chains from one sample, sequenced in a study of blood T cell repertoires in COVID-19. TCRdb's copy holds only in-frame clones and misses some; the assay was immunoSEQ multiplex PCR. The table has roughly 240,000 clones, roughly 88% seen once. The specimen sequenced was PBMCs or T cells enriched from blood (not recorded which). These receptors all come from a woman aged 45-60 years who had recovered from COVID-19. CDR3s include the opening cysteine and the closing phenylalanine or tryptophan. The order of the fields is J gene, D gene, V gene, clone size, CDR3 protein, CDR3 DNA. The D gene is left open where the match is weak. A row's size may be missing; if present it is once, few, many or a size class.

>TRBJ2-7|.|TRBV7-8|.
CASSQQTYSYEQYF
TGTGCCAGCAGTCAACAGACGTATTCCTACGAGCAGTACTTC
>TRBJ1-2|.|TRBV7-2|.
CASSYLGGGTVSYTF
TGTGCCAGCAGCTACCTCGGGGGGGGCACGGTTAGCTACACCTTC
>TRBJ1-4|.|TRBV7-9|.
CASSLAVSGEKLFF
TGTGCCAGCAGCTTAGCGGTGTCAGGTGAAAAACTGTTTTTT
>TRBJ1-2|.|TRBV9|.
CASSVAGTGGDYGYTF
TGTGCCAGCAGCGTAGCCGGTACCGGGGGAGACTATGGCTACACCTTC
>TRBJ2-7|.|TRBV19|.
CASSPGGAGSYEQYF
TGTGCCAGTAGTCCTGGAGGAGCAGGTTCCTACGAGCAGTACTTC
>TRBJ2-3|.|TRBV5-4|.
CASSLGGSVGGDTQYF
TGTGCCAGCAGCTTGGGGGGTAGCGTCGGTGGTGATACGCAGTATTTT
>TRBJ2-5|.|TRBV7-2|.
CASSFSKTVETQYF
TGTGCCAGCAGCTTTAGTAAGACAGTAGAGACCCAGTACTTC
>TRBJ2-3|.|TRBV7-3|.
CASSLDKPDTQYF
TGTGCCAGCAGTTTAGACAAGCCAGATACGCAGTATTTT
>TRBJ2-3|.|TRBV5-1|.
CASSLDARVGTDTQYF
TGCGCCAGCAGCTTGGACGCCAGGGTAGGCACAGATACGCAGTATTTT
>TRBJ1-5|.|TRBV19|once
CASSLRTEYSNQPQHF
TGTGCCAGTAGTCTCCGGACAGAATATAGCAATCAGCCCCAGCATTTT
>TRBJ2-3|TRBD1|TRBV7-2|.
CASSSRQGSDTQYF
TGTGCCAGCAGCTCCCGACAGGGCTCAGATACGCAGTATTTT
>TRBJ2-7|TRBD1|TRBV27|.
CASSSTGGSTYEQYF
TGTGCCAGCAGTTCGACAGGGGGAAGCACCTACGAGCAGTACTTC
>TRBJ1-1|TRBD1|TRBV5-1|.
CASSLTGTAGEAFF
TGCGCCAGCAGCTTAACCGGGACAGCCGGAGAAGCTTTCTTT
>TRBJ1-2|TRBD1|TRBV5-1|.
CASSFTYQGALGSGYTF
TGCGCCAGCAGCTTTACGTATCAGGGGGCATTGGGTAGTGGCTACACCTTC